What follows is one T cell receptor beta chain and its context. The antigen is unknown. These data come from a study of blood T cells in healthy people across ages. Primers used in a second PCR of roughly 7 to 11 cycles were a sample-barcoded 5' primer and a J-beta primer mix. A single record per CDR3 protein comes from TCRdb applying MiXCR to the 5' RACE reads. The top ten hold roughly 19% of the sample, which has about 730,000 distinct CDR3 sequences, around 46% seen once. The study, taken as a whole, reports: Changes seen in expanded clonotypes were possibly confounded by donor CMV status left unknown. The authors considered diversity estimates from one million T cells to be underestimates.

CDR3 size: 14 residues. Germline lookup yields CDR1 SGHRS and CDR2 YFSETQ. Unmatched junction bases numbered 8, after V lost 4 bases and J lost 7 bases. This TCR derives from a woman aged 60-75 years in good health. Material for sequencing was blood. This chain joins TRBV5-1 and TRBJ1-1; 9 bases agree with TRBD1. The CDR3 reads CASSRIDRGDEAFF. The DNA for the CDR3 is TGCGCCAGCAGCCGTATCGACAGGGGGGATGAAGCTTTCTTT.